This T cell receptor beta chain is drawn from a study of blood T cell repertoires in COVID-19. Study context: The United States, Italy and Spain were the sources of the acute and convalescent COVID-19 samples. In each case, the material was cDNA or gDNA derived from T cells, B-cell-depleted T cells, or PBMCs.

This CDR3 is 18 amino acids long. V was pared by 6 bases and J by 0 bases, with 6 bases of the junction left unmatched. Germline-derived CDR1 and CDR2 are WSHSY and SAAADI. Authors' data handling: Cell counts per sample came from amplifying reference gene primers. Data came from immunoSEQ multiplex PCR; TCRdb stores just in-frame clones and leaves some out. Clone size and V and J calls were adopted from that table, with D and trimming inferred from the DNA. The profile shows about 530,000 clones, approximately 88% of them singletons. Sequenced material: peripheral blood. The V gene is TRBV10-2, the J gene TRBJ2-1; 15 bases line up with TRBD2. This clonotype was obtained from a woman aged 45-65 years with COVID-19, enrolled during active disease. In DNA form, the CDR3 reads TGCGCCAGCAGCCGGACTAGCGGGGGGGCCGGCTCCTACAATGAGCAGTTCTTC. Amino acids: CASSRTSGGAGSYNEQFF.